This T cell receptor (beta chain) was obtained from a study of shared clonotypes between healthy human individuals. Points from the study as a whole: Measured sharing among donors was expected to vary with sequencing depth.

Trimming at V came to 1 base and at J to 0 bases, leaving 3 bases not matched to a gene. CDR1 is GTSNPN and CDR2 is SVGIG in the germline V gene (reference sequence). The CDR3 sequence is 14 residues long. Profiled with immunoSEQ multiplex PCR; TCRdb holds only in-frame clones, not every one. This sample has millions of clones, with around 96% found just once. Comment on this clone: The antigen is unknown.

Only CD45RO-negative cells positively selected for CCR7 counted as naive CD8 cells, so terminally differentiated effector memory CD45RA+ cells were excluded. The donor cohort consisted entirely of Caucasian adults residing in Nashville, Tennessee. This sequence joins TRBV30 and TRBJ2-7, with 7 bases identical to TRBD1. The source of this sequence is a man between 18 and 35 years old in good health. Sequencing was carried out using naive CD8+ T cells sorted from blood. The CDR3 reads CAWSEPGGSYEQYF. CDR3 nucleotides: TGTGCCTGGAGTGAACCAGGGGGCTCCTACGAGCAGTACTTC.